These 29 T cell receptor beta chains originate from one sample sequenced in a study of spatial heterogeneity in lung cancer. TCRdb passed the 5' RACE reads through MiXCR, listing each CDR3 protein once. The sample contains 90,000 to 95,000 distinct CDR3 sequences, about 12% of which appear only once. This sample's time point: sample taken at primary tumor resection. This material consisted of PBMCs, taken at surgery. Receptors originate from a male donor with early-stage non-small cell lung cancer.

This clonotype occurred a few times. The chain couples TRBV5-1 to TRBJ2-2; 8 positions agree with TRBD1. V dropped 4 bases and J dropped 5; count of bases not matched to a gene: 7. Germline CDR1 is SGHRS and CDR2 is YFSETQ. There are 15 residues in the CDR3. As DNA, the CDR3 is TGCGCCAGCAGCGGGAGGACAGGGAGTACCGGGGAGCTGTTTTTT. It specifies CASSGRTGSTGELFF.

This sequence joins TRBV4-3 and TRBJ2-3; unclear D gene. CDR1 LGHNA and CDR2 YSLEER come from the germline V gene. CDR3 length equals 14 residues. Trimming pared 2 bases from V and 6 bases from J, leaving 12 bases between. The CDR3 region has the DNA TGCGCCAGCAGCCAAAATGGGGTAGCCGATACGCAGTATTTT. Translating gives CASSQNGVADTQYF.

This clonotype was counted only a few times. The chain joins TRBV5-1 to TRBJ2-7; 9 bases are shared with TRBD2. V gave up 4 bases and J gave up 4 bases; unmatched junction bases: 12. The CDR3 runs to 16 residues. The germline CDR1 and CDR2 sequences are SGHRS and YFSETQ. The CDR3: CASSPGGAGGRYEQYF. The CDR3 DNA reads TGCGCCAGCAGCCCGGGGGGAGCGGGAGGTCGGTACGAGCAGTACTTC.

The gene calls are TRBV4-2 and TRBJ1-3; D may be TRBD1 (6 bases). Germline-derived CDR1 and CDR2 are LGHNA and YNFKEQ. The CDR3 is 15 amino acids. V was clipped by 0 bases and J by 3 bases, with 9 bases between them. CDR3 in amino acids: CASSQEAGVGNTIYF. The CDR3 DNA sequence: TGTGCCAGCAGCCAAGAAGCAGGGGTTGGAAACACCATATATTTT.

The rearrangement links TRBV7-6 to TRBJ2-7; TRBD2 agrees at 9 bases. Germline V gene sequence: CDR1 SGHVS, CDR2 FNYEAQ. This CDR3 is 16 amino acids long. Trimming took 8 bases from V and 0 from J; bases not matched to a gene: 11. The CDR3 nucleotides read TGTGCCAGCGGTAACGCGGGGGGGGCCGTCTCCTACGAGCAGTACTTC. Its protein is CASGNAGGAVSYEQYF.

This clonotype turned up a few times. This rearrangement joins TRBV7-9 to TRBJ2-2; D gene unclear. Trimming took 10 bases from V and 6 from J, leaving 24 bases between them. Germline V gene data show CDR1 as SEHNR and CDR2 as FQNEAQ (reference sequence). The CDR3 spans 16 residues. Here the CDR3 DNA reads TGTGCCACCCCCGGCACAGACGGTCTGGCGCCCGGGGAGCTGTTTTTT. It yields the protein CATPGTDGLAPGELFF.

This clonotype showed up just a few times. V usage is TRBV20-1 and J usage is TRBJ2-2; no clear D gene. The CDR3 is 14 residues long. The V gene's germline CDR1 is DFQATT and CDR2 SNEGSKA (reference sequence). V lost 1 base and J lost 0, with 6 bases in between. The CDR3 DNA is TGCAGTGCTAGAGTTTTAGCGAACACCGGGGAGCTGTTTTTT. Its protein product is CSARVLANTGELFF.

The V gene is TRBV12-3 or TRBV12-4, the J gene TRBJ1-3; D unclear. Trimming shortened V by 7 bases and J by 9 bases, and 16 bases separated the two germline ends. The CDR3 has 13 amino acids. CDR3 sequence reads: CASTLGRDSTIYF. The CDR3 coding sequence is TGTGCCAGCACCCTTGGTAGGGATTCCACCATATATTTT.

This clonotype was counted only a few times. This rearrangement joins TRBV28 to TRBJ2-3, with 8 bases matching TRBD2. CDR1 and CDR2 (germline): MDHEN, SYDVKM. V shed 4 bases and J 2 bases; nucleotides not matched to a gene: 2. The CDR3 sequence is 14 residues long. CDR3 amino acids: CASSSGGSTDTQYF. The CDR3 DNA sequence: TGTGCCAGCAGTTCGGGGGGGTCCACAGATACGCAGTATTTT.

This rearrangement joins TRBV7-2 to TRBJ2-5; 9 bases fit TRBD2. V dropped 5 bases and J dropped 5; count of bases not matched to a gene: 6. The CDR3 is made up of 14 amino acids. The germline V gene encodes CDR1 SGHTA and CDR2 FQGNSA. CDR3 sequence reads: CASSRGLAVETQYF. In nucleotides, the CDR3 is TGTGCCAGCAGCCGGGGACTAGCCGTCGAGACCCAGTACTTC. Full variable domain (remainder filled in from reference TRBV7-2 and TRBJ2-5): GAGVSQSPSNKVTEKGKDVELRCDPISGHTALYWYRQSLGQGLEFLIYFQGNSAPDKSGLPSDRFSAERTGGSVSTLTIQRTQQEDSAVYLCASSRGLAVETQYFGPGTRLLVL.

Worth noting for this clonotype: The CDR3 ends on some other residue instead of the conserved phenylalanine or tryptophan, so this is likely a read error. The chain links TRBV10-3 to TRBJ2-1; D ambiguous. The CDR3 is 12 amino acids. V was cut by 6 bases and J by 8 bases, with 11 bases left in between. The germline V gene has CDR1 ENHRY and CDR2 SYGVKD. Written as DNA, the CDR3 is TGTGCCATCAGCCAGACCAGCGATGAGCAGTTCCTC. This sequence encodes CAISQTSDEQFL.

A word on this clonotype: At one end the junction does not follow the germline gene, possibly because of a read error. The CDR3 DNA reads TGTGCTAGCAGCTTGGGTCAGGGTGGACACAATGAGCAGTTCTTC. Translation gives CASSLGQGGHNEQFF. V and J are TRBV7-7 and TRBJ2-1; D may be TRBD1 (5 bases). CDR3 length equals 15 residues. Germline V gene data show CDR1 as SSHAT and CDR2 as FNYEAQ (reference sequence).

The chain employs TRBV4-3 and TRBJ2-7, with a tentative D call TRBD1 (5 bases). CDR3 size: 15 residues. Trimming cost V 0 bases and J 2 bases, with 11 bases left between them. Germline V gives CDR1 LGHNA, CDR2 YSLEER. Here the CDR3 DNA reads TGCGCCAGCAGCCAAGAAAGGGGCTTTACCTACGAGCAGTACTTC. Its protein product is CASSQERGFTYEQYF.

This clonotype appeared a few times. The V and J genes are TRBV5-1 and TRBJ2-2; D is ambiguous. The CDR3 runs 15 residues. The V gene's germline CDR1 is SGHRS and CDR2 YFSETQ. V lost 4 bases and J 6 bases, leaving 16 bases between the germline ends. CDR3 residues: CASSVYADPPGELFF. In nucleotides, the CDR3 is TGCGCCAGCAGCGTTTACGCGGACCCCCCCGGGGAGCTGTTTTTT. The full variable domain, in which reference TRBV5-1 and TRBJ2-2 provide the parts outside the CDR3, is KAGVTQTPRYLIKTRGQQVTLSCSPISGHRSVSWYQQTPGQGLQFLFEYFSETQRNKGNFPGRFSGRQFSNSRSEMNVSTLELGDSALYLCASSVYADPPGELFFGEGSRLTVL.

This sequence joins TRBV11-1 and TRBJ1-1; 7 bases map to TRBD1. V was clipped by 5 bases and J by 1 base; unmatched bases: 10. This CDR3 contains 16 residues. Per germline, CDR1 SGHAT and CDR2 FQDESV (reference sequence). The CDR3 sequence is CASSTGVGGRNTEAFF. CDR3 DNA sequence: TGTGCCAGCAGCACAGGGGTTGGTGGACGGAACACTGAAGCTTTCTTT.

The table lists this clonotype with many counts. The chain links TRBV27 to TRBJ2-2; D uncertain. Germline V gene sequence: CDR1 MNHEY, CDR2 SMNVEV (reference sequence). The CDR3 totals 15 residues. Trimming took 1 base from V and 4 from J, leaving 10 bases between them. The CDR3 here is CASSLYLGPTGELFF. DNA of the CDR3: TGTGCCAGCAGTTTATACTTGGGCCCCACCGGGGAGCTGTTTTTT.

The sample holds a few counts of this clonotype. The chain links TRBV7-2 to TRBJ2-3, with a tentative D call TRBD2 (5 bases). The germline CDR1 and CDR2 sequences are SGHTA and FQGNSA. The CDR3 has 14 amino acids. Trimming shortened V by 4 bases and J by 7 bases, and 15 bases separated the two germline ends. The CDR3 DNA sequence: TGTGCCAGCAGCTCCAGCGGAAACGGAAATACGCAGTATTTT. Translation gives CASSSSGNGNTQYF.

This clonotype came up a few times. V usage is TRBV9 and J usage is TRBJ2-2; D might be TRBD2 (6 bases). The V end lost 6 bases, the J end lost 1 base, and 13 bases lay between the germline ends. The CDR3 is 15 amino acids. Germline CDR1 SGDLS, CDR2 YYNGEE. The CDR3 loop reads CASTIWEENTGELFF. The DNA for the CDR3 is TGTGCCAGCACCATTTGGGAGGAGAACACCGGGGAGCTGTTTTTT.

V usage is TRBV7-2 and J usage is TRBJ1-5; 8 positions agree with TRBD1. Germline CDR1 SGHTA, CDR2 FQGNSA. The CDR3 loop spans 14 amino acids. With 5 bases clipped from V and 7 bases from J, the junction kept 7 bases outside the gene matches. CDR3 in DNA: TGTGCCAGCAGCGAAGACAGGGGAGTCCAGCCCCAGCATTTT. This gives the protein CASSEDRGVQPQHF.

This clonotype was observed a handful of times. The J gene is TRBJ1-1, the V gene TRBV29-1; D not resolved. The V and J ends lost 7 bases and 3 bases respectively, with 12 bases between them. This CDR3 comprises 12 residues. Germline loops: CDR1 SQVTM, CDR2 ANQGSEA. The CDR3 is CSARGHDTEAFF. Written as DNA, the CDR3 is TGCAGCGCTCGGGGTCACGACACTGAAGCTTTCTTT.

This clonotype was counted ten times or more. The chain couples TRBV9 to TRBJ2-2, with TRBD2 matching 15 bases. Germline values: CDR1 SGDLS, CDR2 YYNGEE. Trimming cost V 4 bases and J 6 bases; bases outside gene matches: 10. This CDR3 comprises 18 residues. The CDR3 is CASSPPGLAGGPSGELFF. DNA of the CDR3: TGTGCCAGCAGCCCCCCCGGACTAGCGGGGGGGCCTTCCGGGGAGCTGTTTTTT.

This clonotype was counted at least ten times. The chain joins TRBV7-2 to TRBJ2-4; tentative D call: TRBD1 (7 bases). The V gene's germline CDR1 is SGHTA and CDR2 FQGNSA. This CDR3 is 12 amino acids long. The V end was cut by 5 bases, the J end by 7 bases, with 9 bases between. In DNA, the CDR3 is TGTGCCAGCAGCGCAGGGGGGAACATTCAGTACTTC. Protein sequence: CASSAGGNIQYF.

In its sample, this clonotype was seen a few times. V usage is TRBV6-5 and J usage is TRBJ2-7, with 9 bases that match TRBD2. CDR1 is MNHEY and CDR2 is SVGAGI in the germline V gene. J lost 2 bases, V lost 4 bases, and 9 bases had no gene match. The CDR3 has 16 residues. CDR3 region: CASSLSSGGLTYEQYF. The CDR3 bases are TGTGCCAGCAGTTTAAGTAGCGGGGGCCTAACCTACGAGCAGTACTTC.

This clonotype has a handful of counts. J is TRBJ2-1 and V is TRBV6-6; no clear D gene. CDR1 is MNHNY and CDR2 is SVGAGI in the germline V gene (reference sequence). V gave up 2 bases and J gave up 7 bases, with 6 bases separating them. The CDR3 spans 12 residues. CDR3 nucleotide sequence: TGTGCCAGCAGTTACGGGTTTAATGAGCAGTTCTTC. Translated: CASSYGFNEQFF.

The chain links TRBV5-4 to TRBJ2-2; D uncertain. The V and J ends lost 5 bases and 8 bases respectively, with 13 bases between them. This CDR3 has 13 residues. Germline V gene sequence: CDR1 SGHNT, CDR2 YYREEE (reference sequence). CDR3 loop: CASSLPRAGELFF. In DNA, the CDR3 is TGTGCCAGCAGTCTCCCCCGGGCTGGGGAGCTGTTTTTT. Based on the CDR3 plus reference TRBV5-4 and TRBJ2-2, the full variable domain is ETGVTQSPTHLIKTRGQQVTLRCSSQSGHNTVSWYQQALGQGPQFIFQYYREEENGRGNFPPRFSGLQFPNYSSELNVNALELDDSALYLCASSLPRAGELFFGEGSRLTVL.

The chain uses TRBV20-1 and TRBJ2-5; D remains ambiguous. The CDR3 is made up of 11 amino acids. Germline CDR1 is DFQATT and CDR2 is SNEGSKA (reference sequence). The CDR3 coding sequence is TGCAGCGCACCCAGGAAAGAGACCCAGTACTTC. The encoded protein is CSAPRKETQYF.

DNA of the CDR3: TGCAGTGCCAAAGGCCGGGGAGAAGGGGGCTACACCTTC. This gives the protein CSAKGRGEGGYTF. The rearrangement joins TRBV20-1 to TRBJ1-2; D remains unclear. The germline gives CDR1 DFQATT, CDR2 SNEGSKA (reference sequence). The CDR3 length is 13 residues. The ends were cut back, 6 bases at V and 8 bases at J, with 19 bases in the middle.

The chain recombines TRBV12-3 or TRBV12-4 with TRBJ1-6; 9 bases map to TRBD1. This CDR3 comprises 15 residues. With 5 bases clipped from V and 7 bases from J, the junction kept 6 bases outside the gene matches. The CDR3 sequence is CASSLRTGANSPLHF. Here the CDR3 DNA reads TGTGCCAGCAGTCTTCGGACAGGGGCGAATTCACCCCTCCACTTT.

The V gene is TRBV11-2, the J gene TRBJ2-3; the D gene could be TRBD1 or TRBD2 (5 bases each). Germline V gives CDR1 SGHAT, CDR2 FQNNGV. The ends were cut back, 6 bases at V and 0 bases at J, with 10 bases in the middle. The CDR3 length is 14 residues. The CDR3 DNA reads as TGTGCCAGCAGACCGGGACCGAGCACAGATACGCAGTATTTT. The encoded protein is CASRPGPSTDTQYF.